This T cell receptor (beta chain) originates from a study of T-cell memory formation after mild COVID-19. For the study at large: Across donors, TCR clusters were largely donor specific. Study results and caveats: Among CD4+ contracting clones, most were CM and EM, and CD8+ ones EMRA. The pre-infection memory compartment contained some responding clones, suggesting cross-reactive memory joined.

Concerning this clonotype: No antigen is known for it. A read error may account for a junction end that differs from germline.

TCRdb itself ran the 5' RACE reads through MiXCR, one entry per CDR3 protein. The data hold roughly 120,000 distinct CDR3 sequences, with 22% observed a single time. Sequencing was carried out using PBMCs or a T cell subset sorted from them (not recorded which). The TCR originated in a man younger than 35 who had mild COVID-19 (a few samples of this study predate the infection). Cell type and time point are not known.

This CDR3 is CASSQDALGDWDQSF. In nucleotides, the CDR3 is TGTGCCAGCAGCCAAGATGCATTGGGGGACTGGGACCAGTCGTTC. The V and J genes are TRBV4-2 and TRBJ1-2; the D gene is possibly TRBD1 (5 bases). The length of the CDR3 is 15 residues. CDR1 is LGHNA, CDR2 YNFKEQ, per germline.